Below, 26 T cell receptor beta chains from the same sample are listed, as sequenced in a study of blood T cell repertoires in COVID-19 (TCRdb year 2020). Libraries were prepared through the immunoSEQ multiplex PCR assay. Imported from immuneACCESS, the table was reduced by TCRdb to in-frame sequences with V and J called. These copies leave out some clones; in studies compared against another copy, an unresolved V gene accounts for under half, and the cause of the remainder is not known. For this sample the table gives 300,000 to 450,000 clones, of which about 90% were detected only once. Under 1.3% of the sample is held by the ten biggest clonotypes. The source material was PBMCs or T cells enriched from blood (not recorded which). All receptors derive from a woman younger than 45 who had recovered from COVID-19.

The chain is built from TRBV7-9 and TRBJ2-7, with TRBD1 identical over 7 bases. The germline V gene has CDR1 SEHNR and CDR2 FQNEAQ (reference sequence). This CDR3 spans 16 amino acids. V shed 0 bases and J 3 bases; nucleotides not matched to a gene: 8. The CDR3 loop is CASSLARTGIDYEQYF. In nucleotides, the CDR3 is TGTGCCAGCAGCTTAGCCCGGACAGGAATCGACTACGAGCAGTACTTC. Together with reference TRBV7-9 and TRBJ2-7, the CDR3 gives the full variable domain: DTGVSQNPRHKITKRGQNVTFRCDPISEHNRLYWYRQTLGQGPEFLTYFQNEAQLEKSRLLSDRFSAERPKGSFSTLEIQRTEQGDSAMYLCASSLARTGIDYEQYFGPGTRLTVT.

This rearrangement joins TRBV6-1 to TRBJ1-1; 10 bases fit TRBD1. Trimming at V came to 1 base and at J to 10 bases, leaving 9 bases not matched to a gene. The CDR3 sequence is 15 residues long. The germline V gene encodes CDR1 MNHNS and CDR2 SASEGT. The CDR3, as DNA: TGTGCCAGCAGTGAAGGACAGGGGGCGTTCAGAGGAGCTTTCTTT. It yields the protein CASSEGQGAFRGAFF.

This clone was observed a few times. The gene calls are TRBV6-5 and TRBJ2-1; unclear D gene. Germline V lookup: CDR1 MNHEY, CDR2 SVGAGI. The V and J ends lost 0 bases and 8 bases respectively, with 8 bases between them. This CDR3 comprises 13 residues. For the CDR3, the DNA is TGTGCCAGCAGTTACTCGGGCGACGATGAGCAGTTCTTC. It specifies CASSYSGDDEQFF.

CDR3 in amino acids: CASSLGRGLANEKLFF. In DNA, the CDR3 is TGCGCCAGCAGCTTAGGCAGGGGGCTCGCTAATGAAAAACTGTTTTTT. This chain links TRBV5-1 with TRBJ1-4, with TRBD1 identical over 8 bases. The CDR3 is 16 amino acids. Losses at the gene ends were 2 bases for V and 3 bases for J; bases not matched to a gene: 6. Looked up from germline, CDR1 is SGHRS and CDR2 is YFSETQ. The whole variable domain, filled in from reference TRBV5-1 and TRBJ1-4, reads KAGVTQTPRYLIKTRGQQVTLSCSPISGHRSVSWYQQTPGQGLQFLFEYFSETQRNKGNFPGRFSGRQFSNSRSEMNVSTLELGDSALYLCASSLGRGLANEKLFFGSGTQLSVL.

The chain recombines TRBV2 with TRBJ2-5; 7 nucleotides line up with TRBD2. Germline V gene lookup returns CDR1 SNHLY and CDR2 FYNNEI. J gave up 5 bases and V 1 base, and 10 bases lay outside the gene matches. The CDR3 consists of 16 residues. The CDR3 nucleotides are TGTGCCAGCAGTGAAGGGCTAGCGGTGCCCCATGAGACCCAGTACTTC. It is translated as CASSEGLAVPHETQYF.

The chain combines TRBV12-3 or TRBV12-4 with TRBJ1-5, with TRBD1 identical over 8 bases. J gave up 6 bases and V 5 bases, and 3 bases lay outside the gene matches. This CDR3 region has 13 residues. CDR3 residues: CASSGQGSQPQHF. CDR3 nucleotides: TGTGCCAGCAGTGGACAGGGATCTCAGCCCCAGCATTTT.

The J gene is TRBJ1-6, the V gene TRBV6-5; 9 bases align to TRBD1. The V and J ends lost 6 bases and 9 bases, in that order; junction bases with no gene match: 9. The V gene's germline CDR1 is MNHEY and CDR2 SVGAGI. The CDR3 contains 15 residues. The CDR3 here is CASSALGQGGSPLHF. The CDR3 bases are TGTGCCAGCAGCGCCCTGGGACAGGGTGGTTCACCCCTCCACTTT.

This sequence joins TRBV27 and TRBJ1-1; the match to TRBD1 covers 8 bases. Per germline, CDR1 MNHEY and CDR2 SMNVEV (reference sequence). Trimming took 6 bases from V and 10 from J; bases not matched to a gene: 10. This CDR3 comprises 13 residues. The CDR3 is CASRQTGVFAAFF. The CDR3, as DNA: TGTGCCAGCAGGCAGACAGGGGTTTTCGCAGCTTTCTTT.

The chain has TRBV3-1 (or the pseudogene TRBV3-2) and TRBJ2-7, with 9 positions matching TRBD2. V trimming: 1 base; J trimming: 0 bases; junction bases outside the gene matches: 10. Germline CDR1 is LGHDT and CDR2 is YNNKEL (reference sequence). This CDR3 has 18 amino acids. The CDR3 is CASSQGASGGLSSYEQYF. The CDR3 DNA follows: TGTGCCAGCAGCCAAGGGGCCAGCGGGGGGTTAAGCTCCTACGAGCAGTACTTC.

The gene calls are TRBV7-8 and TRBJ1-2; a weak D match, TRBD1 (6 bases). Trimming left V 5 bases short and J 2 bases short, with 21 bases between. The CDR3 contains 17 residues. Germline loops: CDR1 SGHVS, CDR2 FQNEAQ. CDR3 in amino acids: CASSRVSGGRSNYGYTF. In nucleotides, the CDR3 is TGTGCCAGCAGCCGAGTCTCCGGGGGGCGCTCCAACTATGGCTACACCTTC.

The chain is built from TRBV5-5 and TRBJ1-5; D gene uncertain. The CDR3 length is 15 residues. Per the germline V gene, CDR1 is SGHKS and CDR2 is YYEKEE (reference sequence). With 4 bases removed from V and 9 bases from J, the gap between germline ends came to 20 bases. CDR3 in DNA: TGTGCCAGCAGCCCCGATGACACCCAGGTCGCGCCCCAGCATTTT. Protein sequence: CASSPDDTQVAPQHF.

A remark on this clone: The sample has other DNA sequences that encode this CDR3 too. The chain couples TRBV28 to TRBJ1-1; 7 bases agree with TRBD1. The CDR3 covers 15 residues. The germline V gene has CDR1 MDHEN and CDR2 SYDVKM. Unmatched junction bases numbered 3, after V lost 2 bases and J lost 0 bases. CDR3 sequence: CASSLNRGMNTEAFF. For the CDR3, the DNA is TGTGCCAGCAGTTTAAACAGGGGCATGAACACTGAAGCTTTCTTT.

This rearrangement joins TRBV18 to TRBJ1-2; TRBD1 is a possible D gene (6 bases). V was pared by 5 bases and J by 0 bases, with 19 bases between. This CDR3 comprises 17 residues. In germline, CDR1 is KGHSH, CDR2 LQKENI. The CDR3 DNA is TGTGCCAGCTCAGCCCGACAGGACCAATCTTCTAACTATGGCTACACCTTC. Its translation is CASSARQDQSSNYGYTF.

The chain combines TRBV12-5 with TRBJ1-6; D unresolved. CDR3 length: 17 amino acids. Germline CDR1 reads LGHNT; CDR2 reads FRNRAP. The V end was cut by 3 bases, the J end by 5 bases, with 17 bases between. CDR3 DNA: TGTGCTAGTGGTTTCCCACCGAGCGCTATAGATAATTCACCCCTCCACTTT. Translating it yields CASGFPPSAIDNSPLHF.

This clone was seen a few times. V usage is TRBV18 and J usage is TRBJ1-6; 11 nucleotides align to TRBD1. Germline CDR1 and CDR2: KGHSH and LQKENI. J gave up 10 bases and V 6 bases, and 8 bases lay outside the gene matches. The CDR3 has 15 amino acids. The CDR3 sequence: CASSQLDRGPSPLHF. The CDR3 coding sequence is TGTGCCAGCTCTCAATTGGACAGGGGGCCATCACCCCTCCACTTT.

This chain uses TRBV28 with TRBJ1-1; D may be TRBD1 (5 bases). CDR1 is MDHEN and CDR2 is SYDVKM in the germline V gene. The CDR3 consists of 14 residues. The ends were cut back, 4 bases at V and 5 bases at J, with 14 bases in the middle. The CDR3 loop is CASSSPQGGTEAFF. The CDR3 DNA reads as TGTGCCAGCAGTTCCCCCCAGGGTGGGACTGAAGCTTTCTTT.

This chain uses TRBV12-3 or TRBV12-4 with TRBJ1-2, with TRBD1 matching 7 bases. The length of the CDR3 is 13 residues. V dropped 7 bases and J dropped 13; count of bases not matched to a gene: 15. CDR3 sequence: CASNYRQGSGRTF. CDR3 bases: TGTGCCAGCAATTATAGACAGGGCTCGGGTCGCACCTTC.

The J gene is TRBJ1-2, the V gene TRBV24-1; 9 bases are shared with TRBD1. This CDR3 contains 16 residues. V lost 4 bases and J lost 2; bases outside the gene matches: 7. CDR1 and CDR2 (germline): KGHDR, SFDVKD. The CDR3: CATSEPAGTGNYGYTF. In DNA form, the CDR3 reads TGTGCCACCAGTGAACCGGCCGGGACAGGGAACTATGGCTACACCTTC.

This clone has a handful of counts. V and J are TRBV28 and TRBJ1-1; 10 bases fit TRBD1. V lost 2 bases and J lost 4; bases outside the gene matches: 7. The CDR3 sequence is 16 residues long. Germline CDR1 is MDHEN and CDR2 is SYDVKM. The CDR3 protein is CASSLPGQGGGTEAFF. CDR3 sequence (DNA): TGTGCCAGCAGTTTACCCGGACAGGGGGGCGGCACTGAAGCTTTCTTT. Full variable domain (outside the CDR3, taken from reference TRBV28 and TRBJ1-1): DVKVTQSSRYLVKRTGEKVFLECVQDMDHENMFWYRQDPGLGLRLIYFSYDVKMKEKGDIPEGYSVSREKKERFSLILESASTNQTSMYLCASSLPGQGGGTEAFFGQGTRLTVV.

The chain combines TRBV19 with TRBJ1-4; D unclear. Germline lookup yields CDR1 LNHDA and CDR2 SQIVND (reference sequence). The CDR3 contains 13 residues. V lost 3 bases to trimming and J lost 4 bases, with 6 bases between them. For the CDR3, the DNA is TGTGCCAGTAGTATTAGTATTAATGAAAAACTGTTTTTT. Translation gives CASSISINEKLFF.

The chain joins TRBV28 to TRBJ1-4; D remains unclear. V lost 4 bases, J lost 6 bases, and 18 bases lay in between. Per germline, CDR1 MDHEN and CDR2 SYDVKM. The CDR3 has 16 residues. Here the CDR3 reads CASSSLVRVGYEKLFF. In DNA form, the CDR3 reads TGTGCCAGCAGTTCCCTCGTGAGGGTCGGGTATGAAAAACTGTTTTTT.

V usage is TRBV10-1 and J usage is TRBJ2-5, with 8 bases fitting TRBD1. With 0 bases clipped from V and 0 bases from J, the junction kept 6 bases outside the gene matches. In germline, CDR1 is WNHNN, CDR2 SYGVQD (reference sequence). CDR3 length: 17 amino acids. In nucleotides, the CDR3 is TGCGCCAGCAGTGAGTCCAGGGGGCTCGGGGACCAAGAGACCCAGTACTTC. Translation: CASSESRGLGDQETQYF.

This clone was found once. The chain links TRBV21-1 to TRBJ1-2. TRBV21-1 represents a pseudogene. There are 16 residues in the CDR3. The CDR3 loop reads CASSKVAEAGVTIYTF. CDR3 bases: TGTGCCAGCAGCAAAGTTGCCGAGGCGGGAGTGACAATCTACACCTTC.

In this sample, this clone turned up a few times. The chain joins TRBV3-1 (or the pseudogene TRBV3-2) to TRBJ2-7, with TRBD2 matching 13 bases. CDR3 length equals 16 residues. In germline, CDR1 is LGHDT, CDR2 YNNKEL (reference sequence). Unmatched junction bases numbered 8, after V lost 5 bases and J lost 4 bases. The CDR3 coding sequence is TGTGCCAGCAGCGACCCACTAGCGGGGGGGAATTACGAGCAGTACTTC. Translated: CASSDPLAGGNYEQYF.

The CDR3 here is CAWSGGAGPNQPQHF. For the CDR3, the DNA is TGTGCCTGGAGTGGCGGCGCGGGGCCCAATCAGCCCCAGCATTTT. The J gene is TRBJ1-5, the V gene TRBV30, with a possible D match to TRBD1 (5 bases). Germline assignment: CDR1 GTSNPN and CDR2 SVGIG (reference sequence). This CDR3 has 15 residues. With 1 base removed from V and 3 bases from J, the gap between germline ends came to 13 bases.

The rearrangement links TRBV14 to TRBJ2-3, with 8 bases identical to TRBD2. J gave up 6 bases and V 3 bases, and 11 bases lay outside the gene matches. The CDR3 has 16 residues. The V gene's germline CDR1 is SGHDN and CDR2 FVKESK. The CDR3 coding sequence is TGTGCCAGCAGCCACCAAACTAGCGGTCCATCCGATACGCAGTATTTT. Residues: CASSHQTSGPSDTQYF.